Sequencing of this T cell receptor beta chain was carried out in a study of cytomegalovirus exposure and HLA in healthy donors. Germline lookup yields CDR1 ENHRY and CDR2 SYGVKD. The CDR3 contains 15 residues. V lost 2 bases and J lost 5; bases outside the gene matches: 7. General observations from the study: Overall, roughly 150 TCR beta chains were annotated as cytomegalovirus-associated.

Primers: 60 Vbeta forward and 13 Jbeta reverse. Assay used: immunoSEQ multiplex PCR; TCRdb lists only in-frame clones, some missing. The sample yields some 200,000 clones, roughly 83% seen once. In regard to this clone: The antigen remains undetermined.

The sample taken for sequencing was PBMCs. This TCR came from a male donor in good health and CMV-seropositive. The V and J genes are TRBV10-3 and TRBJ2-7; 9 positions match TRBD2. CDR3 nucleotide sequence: TGTGCCATCAGTGAGCCCCGCGGGAGGGCCCACGAGCAGTACTTC. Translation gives CAISEPRGRAHEQYF.